The 14 T cell receptor beta chains presented below share a single source sample, sequenced in a study of T cell repertoires in cytomegalovirus infection. TCRdb reanalysed the reads using MiXCR and keeps one entry per CDR3 protein. The table has about 450,000 distinct CDR3 sequences, approximately 30% seen once. Input material: PBMCs. The receptors were gathered from a human donor in good health (CMV status not recorded). Some clones in this sample may be carry-over from other donors' samples.

At least ten counts were recorded for this clonotype. This chain links TRBV7-2 with TRBJ2-4; 14 bases map to TRBD2. The CDR3 contains 19 residues. The germline V gene has CDR1 SGHTA and CDR2 FQGNSA. V lost 3 bases and J lost 0; bases outside the gene matches: 7. Written as DNA, the CDR3 is TGTGCCAGCAGCTTCATCGGGACTAGCGGGGGCCTAGCCAAAAACATTCAGTACTTC. Translated: CASSFIGTSGGLAKNIQYF.

CDR3 in amino acids: CAISEENYQPQHF. CDR3 coding DNA: TGTGCCATCAGTGAGGAAAATTATCAGCCCCAGCATTTT. This chain connects TRBV10-3 to TRBJ1-5; the D is unclear. The V end was cut by 2 bases, the J end by 5 bases, with 7 bases between. Germline lookup yields CDR1 ENHRY and CDR2 SYGVKD. This CDR3 has 13 residues.

Written as DNA, the CDR3 is TGCGCCAGCAGCCAGGACCCGGGACAGGCTAGGGGCTACACCTTC. Protein sequence: CASSQDPGQARGYTF. This chain joins TRBV4-3 and TRBJ1-2, with 8 positions matching TRBD1. Trimming took 3 bases from V and 8 from J; bases not matched to a gene: 11. The CDR3 sequence is 15 residues long. The V gene's germline CDR1 is LGHNA and CDR2 YSLEER.

This clonotype was counted at least ten times. This chain uses TRBV7-9 with TRBJ2-5, with D possibly being TRBD2 (6 bases). With 1 base removed from V and 0 bases from J, the gap between germline ends came to 9 bases. The CDR3 runs 15 residues. Germline-derived CDR1 and CDR2 are SEHNR and FQNEAQ (reference sequence). CDR3 nucleotide sequence: TGTGCCAGCAGCTTAGGCGGGACCGACCAAGAGACCCAGTACTTC. Translation: CASSLGGTDQETQYF.

This sequence joins TRBV7-3 and TRBJ1-1; 9 bases are a match to TRBD1. Germline V gene data show CDR1 as SGHTA and CDR2 as FQGTGA. The CDR3 loop spans 13 amino acids. V dropped 4 bases and J dropped 7; count of bases not matched to a gene: 4. CDR3 amino acids: CASSYGQGSEAFF. Written as DNA, the CDR3 is TGTGCCAGCAGCTACGGACAGGGGAGTGAAGCTTTCTTT.

This chain connects TRBV6-2 or TRBV6-3 to TRBJ1-6, with D possibly matching TRBD1 (5 bases). The CDR3 contains 15 residues. Germline loops: CDR1 MNHEY, CDR2 SVGEGT. V was shortened by 2 bases and J by 10 bases, with 15 bases between the two germline ends. CDR3 bases: TGTGCCAGCAGTTACCTAAGGGGCTCGACCTCACCCCTCCACTTT. It is translated as CASSYLRGSTSPLHF.

This clonotype was observed a few times. The chain employs TRBV6-2 or TRBV6-3 and TRBJ2-1; weak D call: TRBD2 (6 bases). Germline V gene sequence: CDR1 MNHEY, CDR2 SVGEGT. Trimming removed 0 bases from V and 1 base from J, with 13 bases in between. The CDR3 sequence is 17 residues long. CDR3 residues: CASSYSRGTPSYNEQFF. CDR3 bases: TGTGCCAGCAGTTACTCCCGAGGGACTCCTTCCTACAATGAGCAGTTCTTC.

The CDR3 region has the DNA TGTGCCAGCAGCTTGGGGTCGGGGACACACCAAGAGACCCAGTACTTC. Amino acid sequence: CASSLGSGTHQETQYF. The chain joins TRBV5-5 to TRBJ2-5; D is perhaps TRBD1 (6 bases). The CDR3 length is 16 residues. Germline loops: CDR1 SGHKS, CDR2 YYEKEE (reference sequence). V was shortened by 0 bases and J by 0 bases, with 12 bases between the two germline ends.

The table lists this clonotype with a few counts. The CDR3 reads CASSYSTGGTNYGYTF. CDR3 sequence (DNA): TGTGCCAGCAGTTACTCTACAGGGGGAACTAACTATGGCTACACCTTC. This chain connects TRBV6-5 to TRBJ1-2; TRBD1 aligns across 8 bases. This CDR3 region has 16 residues. The V segment lost 0 bases and the J segment 0 bases; nucleotides outside the gene matches: 3. Germline-derived CDR1 and CDR2 are MNHEY and SVGAGI.

This clonotype was seen many times. V and J are TRBV12-3 or TRBV12-4 and TRBJ1-2; D gene uncertain. The CDR3 extends over 14 amino acids. V lost 1 base and J 1 base, leaving 7 bases between the germline ends. CDR3 amino acids: CASSLGESNYGYTF. CDR3 in DNA: TGTGCCAGCAGTTTAGGTGAGAGTAACTATGGCTACACCTTC.

This clonotype was seen only once. At one of its ends the junction is not consistent with the germline gene, which may arise from a read error. The chain links TRBV7-6 to TRBJ1-2; D is unclear. Germline lookup yields CDR1 SGHVS and CDR2 FNYEAQ. This CDR3 contains 13 residues. The CDR3 protein is CASSIRDNYGYNF. The CDR3 DNA is TGTGCCAGCAGCATCCGGGATAACTATGGCTACAACTTC.

This clonotype was seen ten or more times. The rearrangement links TRBV6-1 to TRBJ1-1; 7 bases fit TRBD1. The CDR3 consists of 14 residues. Germline assignment: CDR1 MNHNS and CDR2 SASEGT. J gave up 0 bases and V 6 bases, and 4 bases lay outside the gene matches. The CDR3 DNA reads TGTGCCAGCAGCCGCGGGACAGTGAACACTGAAGCTTTCTTT. Translating it yields CASSRGTVNTEAFF.

This clonotype appeared a few times. This chain links TRBV4-1 with TRBJ2-7; 9 bases are a match to TRBD1. Germline V gene sequence: CDR1 MGHRA, CDR2 YSYEKL. CDR3 size: 16 residues. The V and J ends lost 0 bases and 4 bases, in that order; junction bases with no gene match: 7. CDR3 loop: CASSQDRGQGTYEQYF. Written as DNA, the CDR3 is TGCGCCAGCAGCCAAGATCGAGGACAGGGGACATACGAGCAGTACTTC.

This clonotype has more than one count but fewer than ten. In nucleotides, the CDR3 is TGTGCCAGCAGCTTAGGCAGCGGGGGGGCCCGGTTGACCCAGTACTTC. It specifies CASSLGSGGARLTQYF. The rearrangement links TRBV7-6 to TRBJ2-5; 10 nucleotides align to TRBD2. The CDR3 totals 16 residues. The trim removed 1 base at V and 7 bases at J, leaving 9 bases unmatched. Germline V gene sequence: CDR1 SGHVS, CDR2 FNYEAQ.